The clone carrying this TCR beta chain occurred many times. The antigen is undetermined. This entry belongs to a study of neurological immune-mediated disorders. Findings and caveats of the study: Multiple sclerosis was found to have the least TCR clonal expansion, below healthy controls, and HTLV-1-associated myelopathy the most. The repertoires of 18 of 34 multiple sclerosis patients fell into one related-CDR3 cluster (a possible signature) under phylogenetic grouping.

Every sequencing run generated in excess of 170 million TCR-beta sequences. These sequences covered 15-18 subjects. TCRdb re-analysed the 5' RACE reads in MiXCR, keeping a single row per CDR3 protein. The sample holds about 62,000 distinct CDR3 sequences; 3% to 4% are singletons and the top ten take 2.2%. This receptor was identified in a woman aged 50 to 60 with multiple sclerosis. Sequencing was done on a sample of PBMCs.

The CDR3 reads CASSPRSQGHEQYF. The CDR3 coding sequence is TGTGCCAGCTCACCGAGGTCGCAGGGTCACGAGCAGTACTTC. The rearrangement joins TRBV18 to TRBJ2-7; maybe TRBD1 (5 bases). The germline CDR1 and CDR2 sequences are KGHSH and LQKENI. Trimming stripped 3 bases from V and 5 bases from J, with 14 bases between. The CDR3 runs to 14 residues.